This T cell receptor beta chain was identified during a study of Ad26.COV2.S vaccination and SARS-CoV-2 variants. Study-wide points: Reports say spike-specific CD8+ and CD4+ T cell responses covered substantial breadth after vaccination.

The repertoire was sequenced with immunoSEQ multiplex PCR; TCRdb's copy has only in-frame clones and lacks some. The repertoire holds around 300,000 clones, with roughly 90% as singletons. Specified treatment: 15 to 20 received Ad26.COV2.S at low or high dose, single or two shots; five or six received placebo; per-sample allocation not given. Samples came from day 63 after the first vaccine or placebo injection. Wuhan-strain SARS-CoV-2 spike was expressed by the Ad26 vector that made up the vaccine. Concerning this clone itself: Antigen specificity is unknown.

The input for sequencing was peripheral blood, taken in a trial of Ad26.COV2.S vaccine versus placebo. The sequence was collected from a person between 18 and 59 years old who received the Ad26.COV2.S COVID-19 vaccine or a placebo.

In DNA form, the CDR3 reads TGTGCCAGCAGCTTAATGGACCACTACGAGCAGTACGTC. It yields the protein CASSLMDHYEQYV. V gene TRBV5-4 combines with J gene TRBJ2-7; D uncertain. The CDR3 covers 13 residues. Germline CDR1 reads SGHNT; CDR2 reads YYREEE (reference sequence). Trimming took 2 bases from V and 3 from J, leaving 9 bases between them.